The T cell receptor beta chain under discussion was sequenced for a study of blood T cell repertoires in COVID-19. Overall study: Acute and convalescent COVID-19 samples came from the United States, Italy and Spain. PBMCs, B-cell-depleted T cells, or T cells were the source of the cDNA or gDNA that made up the material.

Per the original data handling: Amplification from reference gene primers served as the basis for estimated nucleated cell counts. Clones were read by immunoSEQ multiplex PCR, and TCRdb kept only the in-frame ones, dropping some. Clonal size and the V and J genes are those of that table, whereas D and trimming came from the DNA. Seen here are more than 85,000 clones, 88% observed once, and the top ten hold approximately 2%. Remarks on this clone: The sample carries other DNA sequences with the same CDR3.

Germline trimming cut 3 bases from V and 1 base from J; bases unmatched to any gene: 4. The CDR3 is made up of 15 amino acids. Germline CDR1 KGHSH, CDR2 LQKENI. Sequencing was performed on peripheral blood. The clonotype originates from a man aged 50-60 years with COVID-19, enrolled during active disease. The genes are TRBV18 and TRBJ2-7; 9 bases line up with TRBD2. This CDR3 is CASSPSGGSSYEQYF. CDR3 in DNA: TGTGCCAGCTCACCCAGCGGGGGGTCTTCCTACGAGCAGTACTTC.